This T cell receptor (beta chain) stems from a study of regulatory T cells in long-lasting Graves disease. Study summary: Under 3 months of antithyroid drugs had been taken by newly diagnosed Graves' patients.

There are 19 residues in the CDR3. From germline, CDR1 is SGHRS and CDR2 YFSETQ. Trimming took 3 bases from V and 0 from J; bases not matched to a gene: 9. Overall study results and limits: TRBV28, TRBJ1-2 and TRBJ2-5 were favored in persistent disease.

Turning to this clonotype: Its target is unknown.

The time point: newly diagnosed GD, antithyroid drugs for less than 3 months. There was RNA extracted from PBMCs, and the TCR library was made from it. Both iRepertoire HTBI primers and Arm-PCR of CDR3 regions were used to build the TCR beta libraries. TCRdb redid the calling of the multiplex PCR reads with MiXCR, one entry per CDR3 protein. The sample gives approximately 460,000 distinct CDR3 sequences, roughly 17% of which show up once; over 8.5% is in the top ten. This same sample was also part of a study on T cells in Graves' hyperthyroidism and ophthalmopathy. From that second work: The model predicted ophthalmopathy a median around six months before onset.

This specimen consisted of peripheral blood mononuclear cells (PBMCs), obtained at new diagnosis, from a patient treated with antithyroid drugs. This sequence joins TRBV5-1 and TRBJ2-1, with 13 bases matching TRBD2. The TCR originated in a woman in her thirties with Graves disease. The DNA of the CDR3 is TGCGCCAGCAGCTCCCGAGGACTAGCGGGAGCGTTCTCCTACAATGAGCAGTTCTTC. Protein sequence: CASSSRGLAGAFSYNEQFF.